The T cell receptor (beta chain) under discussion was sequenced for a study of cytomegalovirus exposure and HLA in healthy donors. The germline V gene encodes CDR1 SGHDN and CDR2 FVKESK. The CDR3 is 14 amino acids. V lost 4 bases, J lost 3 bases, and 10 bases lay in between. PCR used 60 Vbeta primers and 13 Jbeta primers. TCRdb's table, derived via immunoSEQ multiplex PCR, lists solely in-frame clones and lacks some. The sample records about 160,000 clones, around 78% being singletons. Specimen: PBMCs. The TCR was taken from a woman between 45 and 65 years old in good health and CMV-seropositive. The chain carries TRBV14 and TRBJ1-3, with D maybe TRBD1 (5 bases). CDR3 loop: CASSLAGFGNTIYF. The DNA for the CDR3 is TGTGCCAGCAGCCTGGCAGGGTTTGGAAACACCATATATTTT.